Sequencing of this TCR beta chain was carried out in a study of cytomegalovirus exposure and HLA in healthy donors. Study-level results: The classifier reportedly diagnosed cytomegalovirus status with high specificity and sensitivity. Later genetic work tied a missense DCLRE1C variant to beta-chain V and J trimming. Follow-up analysis seemed to connect common viral pathogens with several of the most significant clusters identified.

Donors were ostensibly healthy at sampling, although undocumented immune exposures were probable. The PCR had 60 Vbeta and 13 Jbeta primers. Profiling relied on immunoSEQ multiplex PCR, and the TCRdb table lists in-frame clones only, not all of them. The repertoire includes about 300,000 clones, more than 80% of them detected once, and 3% to 4% sits in the top ten. Germline V gene lookup returns CDR1 SEHNR and CDR2 FQNEAQ (reference sequence). The V gene end was trimmed by 5 bases and the J gene end by 4 bases; junction bases not matched to a gene: 6. This CDR3 is 15 amino acids long. This clone was detected a few times. Its antigen is still unknown.

The clonotype was recovered from a man aged 35-49 years in good health and CMV-seropositive. The J gene is TRBJ1-4, the V gene TRBV7-9, with TRBD1 matching 8 bases. Input material: PBMCs. CDR3 DNA: TGTGCCAGCAGCCCGACAGGGGAGCTTAATGAAAAACTGTTTTTT. It encodes CASSPTGELNEKLFF.